The 15 T cell receptor beta chains below come from one sample, sequenced in a study of T cell responses to AZD1222 COVID-19 vaccine. The protocol was immunoSEQ multiplex PCR, while the TCRdb copy is restricted to in-frame clones and leaves out a portion. The repertoire consists of about 130,000 clones, with under 95% occurring once and the leading ten covering around 1%. The sample in question was peripheral blood, obtained 28 days after the second AZD1222 dose. The receptor source for this set is an adult who received the AZD1222 COVID-19 vaccine.

The chain uses TRBV30 and TRBJ2-1; D remains unclear. This CDR3 contains 13 residues. The germline V gene encodes CDR1 GTSNPN and CDR2 SVGIG (reference sequence). The V end lost 1 base, the J end lost 1 base, and 5 bases lay between the germline ends. The CDR3 DNA follows: TGTGCCTGGAGTGAAGCTTCCTACAATGAGCAGTTCTTC. This sequence encodes CAWSEASYNEQFF.

This clone was detected a few times. J is TRBJ1-1 and V is TRBV7-9, with D perhaps TRBD1 (5 bases). This CDR3 is built from 15 residues. Germline V CDR1 and CDR2: SEHNR, FQNEAQ (reference sequence). V was trimmed by 5 bases and J by 5 bases, leaving 18 bases between them. The CDR3: CASSLPARVRTEAFF. In DNA, the CDR3 is TGTGCCAGCAGCCTGCCAGCCAGGGTTCGAACTGAAGCTTTCTTT. Drawing the rest from reference TRBV7-9 and TRBJ1-1, the complete variable domain is DTGVSQNPRHKITKRGQNVTFRCDPISEHNRLYWYRQTLGQGPEFLTYFQNEAQLEKSRLLSDRFSAERPKGSFSTLEIQRTEQGDSAMYLCASSLPARVRTEAFFGQGTRLTVV.

The J gene is TRBJ1-3, the V gene TRBV7-9, with D hard to call. The CDR3 covers 16 residues. The germline CDR1 and CDR2 sequences are SEHNR and FQNEAQ (reference sequence). With 4 bases removed from V and 0 bases from J, the gap between germline ends came to 13 bases. CDR3 amino acids: CASSWQDHNSGNTIYF. Here the CDR3 DNA reads TGTGCCAGCAGCTGGCAGGACCACAACTCTGGAAACACCATATATTTT. Full variable domain (remainder filled in from reference TRBV7-9 and TRBJ1-3): DTGVSQNPRHKITKRGQNVTFRCDPISEHNRLYWYRQTLGQGPEFLTYFQNEAQLEKSRLLSDRFSAERPKGSFSTLEIQRTEQGDSAMYLCASSWQDHNSGNTIYFGEGSWLTVV.

The V gene is TRBV18, the J gene TRBJ2-3; D is possibly TRBD2 (6 bases). V gave up 6 bases and J gave up 3 bases, with 16 bases separating them. The CDR3 length is 15 residues. In germline, CDR1 is KGHSH, CDR2 LQKENI. In DNA, the CDR3 is TGTGCCAGCTCCCCAGAGGGGAGGAGGACAGATACGCAGTATTTT. Amino acids: CASSPEGRRTDTQYF.

A single count supports this clone. The V and J genes are TRBV28 and TRBJ1-3, with 10 bases matching TRBD1. CDR1 MDHEN and CDR2 SYDVKM come from the germline V gene. V shed 5 bases, J shed 3 bases, and the junction held 10 bases outside the gene matches. The CDR3 is 17 amino acids. CDR3 sequence (DNA): TGTGCCAGCAGTGAGACAGGGGGCCGGTCTGGTGGAAACACCATATATTTT. Protein product: CASSETGGRSGGNTIYF.

This chain uses TRBV19 with TRBJ2-3; TRBD1 matches at 11 bases. The CDR3 length is 15 residues. With 4 bases clipped from V and 6 bases from J, the junction kept 6 bases outside the gene matches. The germline V gene has CDR1 LNHDA and CDR2 SQIVND (reference sequence). The CDR3 protein is CASSTGTGGPDTQYF. The CDR3 DNA is TGTGCCAGTAGTACGGGGACAGGGGGACCGGATACGCAGTATTTT. The full variable domain, in which reference TRBV19 and TRBJ2-3 provide the parts outside the CDR3, is DGGITQSPKYLFRKEGQNVTLSCEQNLNHDAMYWYRQDPGQGLRLIYYSQIVNDFQKGDIAEGYSVSREKKESFPLTVTSAQKNPTAFYLCASSTGTGGPDTQYFGPGTRLTVL.

This clone was seen a single time. This chain uses TRBV6-5 with TRBJ2-2; D remains unclear. The length of the CDR3 is 11 residues. Germline values: CDR1 MNHEY, CDR2 SVGAGI. V shed 9 bases and J shed 7 bases, with 9 bases lying between them. CDR3 coding DNA: TGTGCCAGTACGCTCGACGGGGAGCTGTTTTTT. Amino acids: CASTLDGELFF.

The gene calls are TRBV5-1 and TRBJ1-6; D is unclear. Germline V lookup: CDR1 SGHRS, CDR2 YFSETQ. The V end lost 2 bases, the J end lost 6 bases, and 12 bases lay between the germline ends. The CDR3 totals 15 residues. The CDR3: CASSLTRQLNSPLHF. The CDR3 bases are TGCGCCAGCAGCTTAACTAGGCAGCTTAATTCACCCCTCCACTTT.

The chain is built from TRBV9 and TRBJ2-1; D is undetermined. The CDR3 spans 15 residues. V was cut by 0 bases and J by 1 base, with 8 bases left in between. Germline V gene lookup returns CDR1 SGDLS and CDR2 YYNGEE. CDR3 region: CASSVEAWSYNEQFF. CDR3 nucleotide sequence: TGTGCCAGCAGCGTAGAGGCGTGGTCCTACAATGAGCAGTTCTTC.

V and J are TRBV28 and TRBJ1-2; no clear D gene. V was pared by 4 bases and J by 8 bases, with 8 bases between. The CDR3 covers 11 residues. Germline V gene lookup returns CDR1 MDHEN and CDR2 SYDVKM. The CDR3 DNA reads TGTGCCAGCAGTTCATGGGAAGGCTACACCTTC. It encodes CASSSWEGYTF.

The CDR3 bases are TGCGCCAGCAGCTCACAGGGGGCCGGGGCCGGGGAGCTGTTTTTT. As protein: CASSSQGAGAGELFF. The chain employs TRBV5-1 and TRBJ2-2, with 9 bases matching TRBD1. Germline assignment: CDR1 SGHRS and CDR2 YFSETQ. The CDR3 sequence is 15 residues long. With V trimmed by 3 bases and J by 6 bases, 6 bases remained unmatched.

The chain employs TRBV20-1 and TRBJ2-5; 9 nucleotides align to TRBD2. The CDR3 covers 13 residues. Germline V lookup: CDR1 DFQATT, CDR2 SNEGSKA (reference sequence). V lost 3 bases, J lost 5 bases, and 4 bases stayed unmatched. The CDR3 region is CSASLAGRETQYF. CDR3 coding DNA: TGCAGTGCTAGTCTAGCGGGAAGGGAGACCCAGTACTTC.

This rearrangement joins TRBV30 to TRBJ1-6; D unresolved. The V gene's germline CDR1 is GTSNPN and CDR2 SVGIG (reference sequence). V gave up 0 bases and J gave up 3 bases, with 12 bases separating them. The CDR3 extends over 16 amino acids. The CDR3 loop reads CAWSVRSRNYNSPLHF. CDR3 nucleotide sequence: TGTGCCTGGAGTGTACGGTCCAGAAACTATAATTCACCCCTCCACTTT. Together with reference TRBV30 and TRBJ1-6, the CDR3 gives the full variable domain: SQTIHQWPATLVQPVGSPLSLECTVEGTSNPNLYWYRQAAGRGLQLLFYSVGIGQISSEVPQNLSASRPQDRQFILSSKKLLLSDSGFYLCAWSVRSRNYNSPLHFGNGTRLTVT.

V and J are TRBV6-6 and TRBJ1-2; a possible D gene is TRBD1 (6 bases). Germline V CDR1 and CDR2: MNHNY, SVGAGI (reference sequence). Between the trimmed V and J ends, which lost 6 bases and 6 bases, there was a span of 20 bases. CDR3 length: 15 amino acids. CDR3 DNA: TGTGCCAGCAGCCCCACCATCAGGGGCCAAGATGGCTACACCTTC. As protein: CASSPTIRGQDGYTF.

Written as DNA, the CDR3 is TGTGCCAGCAACCCACACCCTAACTATGGCTACACCTTC. Residues: CASNPHPNYGYTF. This chain uses TRBV2 with TRBJ1-2; D gene unclear. The germline V and J ends were trimmed by 7 bases and 0 bases, with 9 bases remaining between them. The V gene's germline CDR1 is SNHLY and CDR2 FYNNEI. CDR3 size: 13 residues.